These 5 T cell receptor beta chains were sequenced from one sample in a study of STAT5B mutations in CD4+ large granular lymphocyte leukemia. The table came from immunoSEQ multiplex PCR; TCRdb's copy has only in-frame clones and leaves some out. This table has 25,000 to 30,000 clones, around 78% appearing once. The sequencing input was CD4+ T cells from blood buffy coats. These receptors all stem from a human donor in good health.

This clone has only a few counts. This sequence joins TRBV28 and TRBJ2-7, with 7 bases identical to TRBD1. The CDR3 consists of 12 residues. CDR1 MDHEN and CDR2 SYDVKM come from the germline V gene. Trimming removed 5 bases from V and 6 bases from J; junction bases left unmatched: 4. CDR3 in amino acids: CASSLQGSEQYV. DNA for the CDR3: TGTGCCAGCAGTCTACAGGGGAGCGAGCAGTACGTC.

This clone was counted a few times. The genes are TRBV10-3 and TRBJ2-7; D remains ambiguous. V was pared by 0 bases and J by 4 bases, with 4 bases between. The CDR3 is made up of 12 amino acids. The V gene's germline CDR1 is ENHRY and CDR2 SYGVKD. CDR3 sequence reads: CAISESSYEQYV. CDR3 in DNA: TGTGCCATCAGTGAGTCCTCTTACGAGCAGTACGTC.

This clone appeared a few times. The rearrangement links TRBV30 to TRBJ2-1; 10 bases fit TRBD2. V lost 2 bases, J lost 4 bases, and 5 bases stayed unmatched. CDR1 is GTSNPN, CDR2 SVGIG, per germline (reference sequence). CDR3 length: 15 amino acids. The CDR3 sequence: CAWSRGLASYNEQFF. The CDR3 coding sequence is TGTGCCTGGAGTAGGGGACTAGCGTCGTACAATGAGCAGTTCTTC.

This clone appeared a single time. The genes are TRBV5-1 and TRBJ2-1, with D perhaps assigned TRBD1 or TRBD2 (5 bases each). From germline, CDR1 is SGHRS and CDR2 YFSETQ. The CDR3 covers 17 residues. V dropped 0 bases and J dropped 0 bases, with 13 bases sitting between them. The CDR3 reads CASSLGASGSSYNEQFF. CDR3 sequence (DNA): TGCGCCAGCAGCTTGGGGGCGTCAGGGAGCTCCTACAATGAGCAGTTCTTC.

This clone has only a few counts. This sequence joins TRBV7-9 and TRBJ1-4; D not resolved. Germline V gene lookup returns CDR1 SEHNR and CDR2 FQNEAQ (reference sequence). Deletions cut 0 bases from V and 7 bases from J, with 9 bases between. The CDR3 has 14 residues. The CDR3, as DNA: TGTGCCAGCAGCTTAGCCGGGTGGGGTGAAAAACTGTTTTTT. This translates into CASSLAGWGEKLFF. The full variable domain, completed using reference TRBV7-9 and TRBJ1-4, is DTGVSQNPRHKITKRGQNVTFRCDPISEHNRLYWYRQTLGQGPEFLTYFQNEAQLEKSRLLSDRFSAERPKGSFSTLEIQRTEQGDSAMYLCASSLAGWGEKLFFGSGTQLSVL.